This TCR beta chain is from a study of T cells after yellow fever vaccination. The wider study: The SMART-Seq v4 Ultra Low Input method served to prepare the low-cell-number fractions.

Generation of TCR cDNA used 5'RACE template switching (which added a universal primer site and UMIs). TCRdb re-derived calls from the 5' RACE reads in MiXCR, one entry per CDR3 protein. The table records about 340,000 distinct CDR3 sequences, more than 8.5% of them present only once. Notes on the study in general: On re-exposure, the response was weaker but peaked faster, at day 5 versus 15.

Remarks on this clonotype: Its cognate antigen is unknown.

Germline values: CDR1 MGHRA, CDR2 YSYEKL. V gave up 2 bases and J gave up 5 bases, with 12 bases separating them. The CDR3 is made up of 15 amino acids. The material sequenced was PBMCs, taken on the day of the first yellow fever vaccination. The source of this sequence is a man younger than 35 who received the YFV17D yellow fever vaccine. The chain carries TRBV4-1 and TRBJ1-4; D is undetermined. As DNA, the CDR3 is TGCGCCAGCAGCCAATTCCGGACGGACAATGAAAAACTGTTTTTT. It is translated as CASSQFRTDNEKLFF.